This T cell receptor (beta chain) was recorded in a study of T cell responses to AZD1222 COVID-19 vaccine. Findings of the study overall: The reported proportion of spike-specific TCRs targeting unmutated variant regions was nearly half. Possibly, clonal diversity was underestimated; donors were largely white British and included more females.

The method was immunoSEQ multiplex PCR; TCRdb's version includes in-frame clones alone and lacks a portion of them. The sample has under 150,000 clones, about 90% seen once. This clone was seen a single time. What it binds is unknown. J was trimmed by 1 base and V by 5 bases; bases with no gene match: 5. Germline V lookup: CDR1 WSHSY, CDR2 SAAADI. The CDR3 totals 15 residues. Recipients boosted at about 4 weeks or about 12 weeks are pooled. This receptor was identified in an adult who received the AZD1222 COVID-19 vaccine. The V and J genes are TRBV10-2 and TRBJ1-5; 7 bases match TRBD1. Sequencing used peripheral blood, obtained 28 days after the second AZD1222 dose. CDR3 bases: TGCGCCAGCAGTCCGGGACAGTTAAGCAATCAGCCCCAGCATTTT. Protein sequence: CASSPGQLSNQPQHF.